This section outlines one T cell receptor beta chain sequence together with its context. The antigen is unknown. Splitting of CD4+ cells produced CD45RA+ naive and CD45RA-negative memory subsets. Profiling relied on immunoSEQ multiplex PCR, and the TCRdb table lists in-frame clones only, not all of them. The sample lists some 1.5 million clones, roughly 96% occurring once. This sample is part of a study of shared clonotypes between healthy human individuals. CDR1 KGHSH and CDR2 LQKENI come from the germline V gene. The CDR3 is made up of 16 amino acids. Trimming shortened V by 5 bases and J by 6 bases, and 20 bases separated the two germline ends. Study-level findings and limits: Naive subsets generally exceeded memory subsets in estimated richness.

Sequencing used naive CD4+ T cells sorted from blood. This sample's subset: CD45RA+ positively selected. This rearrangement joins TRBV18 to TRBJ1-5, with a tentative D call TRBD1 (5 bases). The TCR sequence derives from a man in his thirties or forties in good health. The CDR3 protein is CASSTYGGVDVQPQHF. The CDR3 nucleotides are TGTGCCAGCTCAACTTACGGAGGGGTCGATGTTCAGCCCCAGCATTTT.